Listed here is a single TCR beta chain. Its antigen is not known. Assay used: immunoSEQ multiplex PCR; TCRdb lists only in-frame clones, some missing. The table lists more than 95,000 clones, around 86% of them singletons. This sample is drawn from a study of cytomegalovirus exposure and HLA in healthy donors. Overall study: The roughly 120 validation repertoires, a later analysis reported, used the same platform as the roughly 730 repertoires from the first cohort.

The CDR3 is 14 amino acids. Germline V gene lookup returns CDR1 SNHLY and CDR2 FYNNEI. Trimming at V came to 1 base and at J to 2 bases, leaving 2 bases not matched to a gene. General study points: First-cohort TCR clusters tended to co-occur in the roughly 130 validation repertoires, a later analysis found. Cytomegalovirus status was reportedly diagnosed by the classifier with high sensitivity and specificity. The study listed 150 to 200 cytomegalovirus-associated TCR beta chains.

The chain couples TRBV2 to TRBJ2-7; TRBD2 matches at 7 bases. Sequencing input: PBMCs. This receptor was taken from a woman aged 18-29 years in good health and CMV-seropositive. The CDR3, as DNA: TGTGCCAGCAGTGAAGGGCGGGAGCCCTACGAGCAGTACTTC. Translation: CASSEGREPYEQYF.